This TCR beta chain derives from a study of shared T cell receptors in the human thymus. Measured with immunoSEQ multiplex PCR; TCRdb has only the in-frame clones, and not every one. The data contain roughly 700,000 clones, 85% to 90% of them singletons. Trimming left V 5 bases short and J 0 bases short, with 13 bases between. CDR1 SGHNT and CDR2 YENEEA come from the germline V gene. CDR3 size: 15 residues. This sample also belongs to another study, concerning human thymus T cells. That source notes: All donors were healthy Finnish infants who were undergoing corrective surgery to treat congenital heart defects. It was from resections taken during corrective heart surgery that the thymus tissue came. Thymic and blood repertoires appeared to display a bias in their usage of V and J genes. Overlap was high between thymic repertoires from unrelated individuals, as reported in related research.

V usage is TRBV11-3 and J usage is TRBJ2-5; D gene ambiguous. The clonotype comes from a boy in the first two years of life with a congenital heart defect. Sequenced: thymocytes. The CDR3 DNA follows: TGTGCCAGCAGCACCCACAGTGGCGACCAAGAGACCCAGTACTTC. Its translation is CASSTHSGDQETQYF.